Following are 7 T cell receptor beta chains from one sample sequenced in a study of blood T cell repertoires in COVID-19. Some clones are missing from TCRdb's copy, which holds only in-frame ones; the method was immunoSEQ multiplex PCR. Here the sample spans some 75,000 clones, 88% being singletons. The sequenced sample consisted of peripheral blood. The receptors here all came from a man between 65 and 79 years old with active or convalescent COVID-19.

The chain uses TRBV7-3 and TRBJ2-7; 7 bases map to TRBD2. Germline-derived CDR1 and CDR2 are SGHTA and FQGTGA. V trimming: 3 bases; J trimming: 2 bases; junction bases outside the gene matches: 4. CDR3 size: 14 residues. The CDR3 loop reads CASSLGSGPYEQYF. In DNA, the CDR3 is TGTGCCAGCAGCTTGGGTAGCGGGCCCTACGAGCAGTACTTC.

The chain uses TRBV28 and TRBJ2-3; TRBD2 agrees at 8 bases. The CDR3 loop spans 15 amino acids. The ends lost 1 base at V and 7 bases at J; junction bases unmatched: 7. Germline V lookup: CDR1 MDHEN, CDR2 SYDVKM. In DNA form, the CDR3 reads TGTGCCAGCAGTTTATTAGCGGGAAGTTCTAATACGCAGTATTTT. Translated, it gives CASSLLAGSSNTQYF. Using reference TRBV28 and TRBJ2-3 for the parts outside the CDR3, the full variable domain is DVKVTQSSRYLVKRTGEKVFLECVQDMDHENMFWYRQDPGLGLRLIYFSYDVKMKEKGDIPEGYSVSREKKERFSLILESASTNQTSMYLCASSLLAGSSNTQYFGPGTRLTVL.

This sequence joins TRBV20-1 and TRBJ2-2; 8 nucleotides line up with TRBD2. Germline V CDR1 and CDR2: DFQATT, SNEGSKA (reference sequence). The CDR3 consists of 15 residues. J gave up 2 bases and V 3 bases, and 5 bases lay outside the gene matches. The CDR3 bases are TGCAGTGCTAGTCGGACTAGCCGTAACACCGGGGAGCTGTTTTTT. This translates into CSASRTSRNTGELFF.

This chain connects TRBV24-1 to TRBJ2-5; 9 bases match TRBD1. The CDR3 totals 16 residues. The germline CDR1 and CDR2 sequences are KGHDR and SFDVKD. Germline trimming cut 1 base from V and 4 bases from J; bases unmatched to any gene: 6. CDR3 protein: CATSDFKTGGGETQYF. DNA for the CDR3: TGTGCCACCAGTGATTTCAAGACAGGGGGAGGAGAGACCCAGTACTTC.

The genes are TRBV5-1 and TRBJ2-5; 7 positions agree with TRBD1. The germline gives CDR1 SGHRS, CDR2 YFSETQ. There are 16 residues in the CDR3. V gave up 2 bases and J gave up 2 bases; unmatched junction bases: 9. CDR3 coding DNA: TGCGCCAGCAGCTTCACACCAACAGGGGAACAAGAGACCCAGTACTTC. Amino acid sequence: CASSFTPTGEQETQYF. The full variable domain, with the rest looked up from reference TRBV5-1 and TRBJ2-5, is KAGVTQTPRYLIKTRGQQVTLSCSPISGHRSVSWYQQTPGQGLQFLFEYFSETQRNKGNFPGRFSGRQFSNSRSEMNVSTLELGDSALYLCASSFTPTGEQETQYFGPGTRLLVL.

The chain recombines TRBV18 with TRBJ2-7; tentatively, D is TRBD2 (5 bases). Germline values: CDR1 KGHSH, CDR2 LQKENI. Trimming shortened V by 2 bases and J by 4 bases, and 15 bases separated the two germline ends. The CDR3 is made up of 15 amino acids. This CDR3 reads CASSPRRALGYEQYF. The CDR3 coding sequence is TGTGCCAGCTCACCAAGGCGGGCTTTAGGATACGAGCAGTACTTC.

This chain uses TRBV6-5 with TRBJ2-3; tentatively, D is TRBD1 (5 bases). Trimming removed 10 bases from V and 0 bases from J, with 14 bases in between. Germline CDR1 MNHEY, CDR2 SVGAGI. The CDR3 is 14 residues long. CDR3 sequence: CATHQGRSTDTQYF. CDR3 in DNA: TGTGCCACCCACCAGGGCCGGAGCACAGATACGCAGTATTTT.